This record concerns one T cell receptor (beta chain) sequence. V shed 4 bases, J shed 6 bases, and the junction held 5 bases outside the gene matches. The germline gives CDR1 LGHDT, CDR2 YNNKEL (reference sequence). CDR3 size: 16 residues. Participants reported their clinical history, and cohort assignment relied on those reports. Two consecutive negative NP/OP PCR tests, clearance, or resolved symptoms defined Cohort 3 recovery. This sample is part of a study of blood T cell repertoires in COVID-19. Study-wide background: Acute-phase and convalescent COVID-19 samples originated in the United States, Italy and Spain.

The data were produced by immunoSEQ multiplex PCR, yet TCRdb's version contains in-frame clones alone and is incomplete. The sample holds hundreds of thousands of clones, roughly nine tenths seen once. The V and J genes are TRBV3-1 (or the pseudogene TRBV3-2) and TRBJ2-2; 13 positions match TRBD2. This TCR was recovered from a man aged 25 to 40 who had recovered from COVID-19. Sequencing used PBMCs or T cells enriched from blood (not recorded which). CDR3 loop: CASSRSTSGRAGELFF. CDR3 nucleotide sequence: TGTGCCAGCAGCCGGAGTACTAGCGGGAGGGCCGGGGAGCTGTTTTTT.